The sequence of this T cell receptor beta chain was determined in a study of cytomegalovirus exposure and HLA in healthy donors. As concerns this clone: Its specificity is not known.

PCR amplification relied on 60 Vbeta primers (plus 13 Jbeta primers). The repertoire was sequenced with immunoSEQ multiplex PCR; TCRdb's copy has only in-frame clones and lacks some. Here the sample spans some 110,000 clones, approximately 80% being singletons. Whole-study findings and limits: By HLA locus, TCR association rates varied in a later analysis, with DRB1 showing the most and HLA-C the fewest. Analysis was carried out at a later point, and it linked a missense DCLRE1C variant to TCR beta V- and J-gene trimming.

The source of this sequence is a woman in her thirties or forties in good health and CMV-seropositive. The sequenced material came from PBMCs.

CDR3 protein: CASSTDMNTEAFF. CDR3 in DNA: TGTGCCAGCAGTACAGACATGAACACTGAAGCTTTCTTT. This chain uses TRBV5-8 with TRBJ1-1; D call uncertain. V was cut by 5 bases and J by 0 bases, with 8 bases left in between. Germline V CDR1 and CDR2: SGHTS, YDEGEE. CDR3 length: 13 amino acids.